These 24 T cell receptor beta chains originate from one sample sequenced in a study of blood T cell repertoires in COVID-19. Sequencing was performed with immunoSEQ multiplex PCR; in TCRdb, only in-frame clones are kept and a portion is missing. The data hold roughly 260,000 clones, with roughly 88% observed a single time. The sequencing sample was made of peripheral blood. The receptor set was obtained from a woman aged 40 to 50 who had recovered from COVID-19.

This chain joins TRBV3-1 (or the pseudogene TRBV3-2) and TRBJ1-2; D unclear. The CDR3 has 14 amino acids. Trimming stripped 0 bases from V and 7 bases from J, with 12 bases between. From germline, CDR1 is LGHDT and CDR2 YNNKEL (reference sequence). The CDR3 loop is CASSQDAGEGGYTF. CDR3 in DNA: TGTGCCAGCAGCCAAGATGCGGGAGAGGGTGGCTACACCTTC.

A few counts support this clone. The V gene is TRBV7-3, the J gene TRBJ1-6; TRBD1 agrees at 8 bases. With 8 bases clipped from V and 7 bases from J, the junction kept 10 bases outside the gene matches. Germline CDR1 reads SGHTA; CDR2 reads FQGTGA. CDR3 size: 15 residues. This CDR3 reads CASSPSRTGNSPLHF. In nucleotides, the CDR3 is TGTGCCAGCTCTCCAAGCCGGACAGGGAATTCACCCCTCCACTTT.

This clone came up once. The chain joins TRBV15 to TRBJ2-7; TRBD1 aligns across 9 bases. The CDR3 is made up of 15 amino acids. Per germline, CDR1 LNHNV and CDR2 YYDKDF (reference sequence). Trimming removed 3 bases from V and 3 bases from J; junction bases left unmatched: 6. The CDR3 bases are TGTGCCACCAGCAGCTACCGGGACAGGGTCTACGAGCAGTACTTC. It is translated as CATSSYRDRVYEQYF.

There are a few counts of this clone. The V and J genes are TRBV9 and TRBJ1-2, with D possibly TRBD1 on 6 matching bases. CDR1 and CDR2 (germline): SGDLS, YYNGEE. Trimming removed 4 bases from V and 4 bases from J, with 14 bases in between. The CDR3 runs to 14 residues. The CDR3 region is CASSSQQGTYGYTF. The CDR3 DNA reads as TGTGCCAGCAGCTCTCAACAGGGAACCTATGGCTACACCTTC.

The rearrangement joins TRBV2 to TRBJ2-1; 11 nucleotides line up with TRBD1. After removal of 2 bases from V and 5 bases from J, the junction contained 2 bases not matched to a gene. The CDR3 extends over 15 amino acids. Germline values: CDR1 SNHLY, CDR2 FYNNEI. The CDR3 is CASSERDRGNNEQFF. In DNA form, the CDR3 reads TGTGCCAGCAGTGAAAGGGACAGGGGGAACAATGAGCAGTTCTTC.

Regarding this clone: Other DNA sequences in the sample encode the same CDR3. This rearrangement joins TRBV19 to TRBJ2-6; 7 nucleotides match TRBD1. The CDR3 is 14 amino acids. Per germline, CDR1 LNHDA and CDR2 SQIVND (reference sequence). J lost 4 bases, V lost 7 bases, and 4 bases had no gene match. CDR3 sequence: CASTTGAGANVLTF. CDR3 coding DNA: TGTGCCAGTACCACAGGGGCCGGGGCCAACGTCCTGACTTTC.

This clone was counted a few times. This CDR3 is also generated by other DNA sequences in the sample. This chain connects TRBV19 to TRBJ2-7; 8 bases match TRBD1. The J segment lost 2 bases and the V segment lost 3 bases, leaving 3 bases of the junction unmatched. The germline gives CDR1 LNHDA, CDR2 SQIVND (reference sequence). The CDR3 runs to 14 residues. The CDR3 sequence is CASSIDRGPYEQYF. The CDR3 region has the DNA TGTGCCAGTAGTATCGACAGGGGCCCCTACGAGCAGTACTTC.

The CDR3 DNA sequence: TGTGCCAGTAGTCTGGGACAGGGGAGGGACTATGGCTACACCTTC. Amino acid sequence: CASSLGQGRDYGYTF. V usage is TRBV19 and J usage is TRBJ1-2; TRBD1 agrees at 10 bases. The CDR3 spans 15 residues. Per germline, CDR1 LNHDA and CDR2 SQIVND (reference sequence). V shed 5 bases and J 3 bases; nucleotides not matched to a gene: 6.

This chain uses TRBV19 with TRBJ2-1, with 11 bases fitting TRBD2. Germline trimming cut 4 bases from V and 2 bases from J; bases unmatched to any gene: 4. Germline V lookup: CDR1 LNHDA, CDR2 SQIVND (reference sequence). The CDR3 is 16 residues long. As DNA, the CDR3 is TGTGCCAGTAGTACCCTGACTAGCGGGGCCTACAATGAGCAGTTCTTC. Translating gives CASSTLTSGAYNEQFF.

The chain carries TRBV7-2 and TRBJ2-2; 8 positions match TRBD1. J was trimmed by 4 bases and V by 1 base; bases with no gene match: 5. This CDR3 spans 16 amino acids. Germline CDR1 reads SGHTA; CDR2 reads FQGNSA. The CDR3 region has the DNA TGTGCCAGCAGCTTAGTCAGGGGGCTTGTCACCGGGGAGCTGTTTTTT. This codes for CASSLVRGLVTGELFF.

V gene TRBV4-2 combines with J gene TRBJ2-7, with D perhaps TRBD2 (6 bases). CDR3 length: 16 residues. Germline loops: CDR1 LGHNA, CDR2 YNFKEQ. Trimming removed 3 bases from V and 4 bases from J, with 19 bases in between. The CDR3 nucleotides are TGTGCCAGCAGCCAGGGGGGTGTAGGGGCCGGGTACGAGCAGTACTTC. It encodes CASSQGGVGAGYEQYF.

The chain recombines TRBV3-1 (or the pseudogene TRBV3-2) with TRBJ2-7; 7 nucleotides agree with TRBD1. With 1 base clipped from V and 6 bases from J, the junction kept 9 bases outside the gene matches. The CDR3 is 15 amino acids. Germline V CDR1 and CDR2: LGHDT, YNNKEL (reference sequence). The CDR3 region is CASSQAPGGYGEQYF. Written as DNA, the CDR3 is TGTGCCAGCAGCCAAGCGCCAGGGGGATACGGCGAGCAGTACTTC.

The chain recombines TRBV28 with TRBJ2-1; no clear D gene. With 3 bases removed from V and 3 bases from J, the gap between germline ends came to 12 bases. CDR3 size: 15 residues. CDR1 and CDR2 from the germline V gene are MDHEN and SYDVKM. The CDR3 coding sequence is TGTGCCAGCAGTTTCTCCTCAAAGCGCTACAATGAGCAGTTCTTC. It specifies CASSFSSKRYNEQFF.

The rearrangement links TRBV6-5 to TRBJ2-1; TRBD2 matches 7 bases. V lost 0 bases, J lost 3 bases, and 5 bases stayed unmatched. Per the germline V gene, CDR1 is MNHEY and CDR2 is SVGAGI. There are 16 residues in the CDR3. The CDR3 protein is CASSYSSSGVYNEQFF. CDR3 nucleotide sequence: TGTGCCAGCAGTTACTCATCTAGCGGAGTCTACAATGAGCAGTTCTTC.

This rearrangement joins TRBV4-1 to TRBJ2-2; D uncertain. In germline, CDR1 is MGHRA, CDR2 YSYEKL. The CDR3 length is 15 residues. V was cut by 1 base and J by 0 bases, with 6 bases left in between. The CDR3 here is CASSQAESNTGELFF. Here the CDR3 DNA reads TGCGCCAGCAGCCAAGCGGAGTCGAACACCGGGGAGCTGTTTTTT.

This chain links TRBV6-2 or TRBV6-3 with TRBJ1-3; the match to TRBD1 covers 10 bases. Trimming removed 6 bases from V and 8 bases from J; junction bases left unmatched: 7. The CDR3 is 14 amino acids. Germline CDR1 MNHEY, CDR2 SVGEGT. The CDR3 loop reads CASSPGTGVDTIYF. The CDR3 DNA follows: TGTGCCAGCAGCCCCGGGACAGGGGTGGACACCATATATTTT.

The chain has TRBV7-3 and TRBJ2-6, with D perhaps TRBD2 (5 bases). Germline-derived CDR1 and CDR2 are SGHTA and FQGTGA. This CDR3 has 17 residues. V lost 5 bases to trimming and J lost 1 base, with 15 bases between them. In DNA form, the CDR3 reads TGTGCCAGCAGCGTAGGACTGACCGGGTCTGGGGCCAACGTCCTGACTTTC. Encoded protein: CASSVGLTGSGANVLTF.

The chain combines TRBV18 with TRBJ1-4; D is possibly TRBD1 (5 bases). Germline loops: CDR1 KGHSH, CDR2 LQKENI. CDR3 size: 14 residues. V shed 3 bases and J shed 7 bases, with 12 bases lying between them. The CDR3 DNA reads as TGTGCCAGCTCACCGGGGACTGCGGGTGAAAAACTGTTTTTT. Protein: CASSPGTAGEKLFF.

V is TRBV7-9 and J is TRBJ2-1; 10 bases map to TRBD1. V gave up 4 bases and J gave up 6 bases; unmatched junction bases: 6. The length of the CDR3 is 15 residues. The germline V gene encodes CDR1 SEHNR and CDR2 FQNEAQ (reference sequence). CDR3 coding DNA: TGTGCCAGCAGCTCGCCCGGGACAGGGGTCAATGAGCAGTTCTTC. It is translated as CASSSPGTGVNEQFF.

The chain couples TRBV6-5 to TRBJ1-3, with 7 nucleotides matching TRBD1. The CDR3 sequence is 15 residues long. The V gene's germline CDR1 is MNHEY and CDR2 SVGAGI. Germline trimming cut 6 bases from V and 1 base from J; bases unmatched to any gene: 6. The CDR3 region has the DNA TGTGCCAGCAGACTAACAGGGGTATCTGGAAACACCATATATTTT. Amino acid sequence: CASRLTGVSGNTIYF.

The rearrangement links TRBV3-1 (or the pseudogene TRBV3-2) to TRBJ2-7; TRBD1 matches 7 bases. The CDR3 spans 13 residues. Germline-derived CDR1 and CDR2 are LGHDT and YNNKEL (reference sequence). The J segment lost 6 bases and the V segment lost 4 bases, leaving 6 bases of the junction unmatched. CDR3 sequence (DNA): TGTGCCAGCAGCCTTCGACAGGGTCCCGAGCAGTACTTC. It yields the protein CASSLRQGPEQYF.

CDR3 in DNA: TGTGCCACCAGCAGATCAGGGTACTACGAGCAGTACTTC. Protein product: CATSRSGYYEQYF. The chain carries TRBV15 and TRBJ2-7; possibly TRBD1 for D (5 bases). Germline CDR1 is LNHNV and CDR2 is YYDKDF (reference sequence). CDR3 length: 13 residues. V lost 2 bases, J lost 3 bases, and 8 bases lay in between.

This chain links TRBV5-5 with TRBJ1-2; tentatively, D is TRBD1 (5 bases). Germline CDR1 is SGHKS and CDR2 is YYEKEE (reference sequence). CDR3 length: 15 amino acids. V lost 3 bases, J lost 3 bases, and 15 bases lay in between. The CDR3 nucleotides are TGTGCCAGCAGCTCAACGTGGGGCGCAGACTATGGCTACACCTTC. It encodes CASSSTWGADYGYTF.

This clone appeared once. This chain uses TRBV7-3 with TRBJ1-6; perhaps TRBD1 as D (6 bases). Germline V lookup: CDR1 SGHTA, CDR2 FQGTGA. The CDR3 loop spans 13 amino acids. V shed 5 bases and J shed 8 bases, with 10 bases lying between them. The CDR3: CASSAGQYSPLHF. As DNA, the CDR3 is TGTGCCAGCAGCGCCGGACAGTATTCACCCCTCCACTTT.